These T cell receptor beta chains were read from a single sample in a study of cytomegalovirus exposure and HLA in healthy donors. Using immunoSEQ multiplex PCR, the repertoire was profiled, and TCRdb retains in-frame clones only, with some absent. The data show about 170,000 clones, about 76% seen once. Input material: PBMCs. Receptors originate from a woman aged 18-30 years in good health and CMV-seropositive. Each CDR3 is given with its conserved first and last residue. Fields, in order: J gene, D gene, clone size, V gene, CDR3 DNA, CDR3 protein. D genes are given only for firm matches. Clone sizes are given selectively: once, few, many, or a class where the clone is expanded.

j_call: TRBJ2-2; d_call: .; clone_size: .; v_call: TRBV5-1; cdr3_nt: TGCGCCAGCAGCTTGCCTCAGGCCACCGGGGAGCTGTTTTTT; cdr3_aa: CASSLPQATGELFF
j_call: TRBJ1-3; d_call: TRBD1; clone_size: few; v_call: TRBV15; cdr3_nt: TGTGCCACCAGCAGAGGGACAGGGTTTTTGGGAAACACCATATATTTT; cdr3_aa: CATSRGTGFLGNTIYF
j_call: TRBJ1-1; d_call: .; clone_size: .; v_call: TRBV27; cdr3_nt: TGTGCCAGCAGTTTGGGGGGGCCGAACACTGAAGCTTTCTTT; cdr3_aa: CASSLGGPNTEAFF
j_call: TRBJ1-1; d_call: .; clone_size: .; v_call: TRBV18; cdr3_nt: TGTGCCAGCTCACCAGCGCACTCGACTATGAACACTGAAGCTTTCTTT; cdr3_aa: CASSPAHSTMNTEAFF
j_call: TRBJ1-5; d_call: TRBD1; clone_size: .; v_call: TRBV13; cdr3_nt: TGTGCCAGCAGCCCCGGACAGGGGATTCAGCCCCAGCATTTT; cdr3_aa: CASSPGQGIQPQHF
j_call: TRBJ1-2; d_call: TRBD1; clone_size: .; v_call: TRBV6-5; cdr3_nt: TGTGCCAGCAGTCGGGACAGTCACTATGGCTACACCTTC; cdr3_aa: CASSRDSHYGYTF
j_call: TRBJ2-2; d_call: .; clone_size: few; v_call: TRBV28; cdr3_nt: TGTGCCAGCAGTTTAAGCGGGACAGGTTCCGGGGAGCTGTTTTTT; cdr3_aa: CASSLSGTGSGELFF
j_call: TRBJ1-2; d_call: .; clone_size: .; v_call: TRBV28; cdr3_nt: TGTGCCAGCAGTTTTGTACCAGGCTATGGCTACACCTTC; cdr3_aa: CASSFVPGYGYTF
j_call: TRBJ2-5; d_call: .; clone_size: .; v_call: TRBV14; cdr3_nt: TGTGCCAGCAGCCAAGCTCGTCAAGGGGCCCAGTACTTC; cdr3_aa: CASSQARQGAQYF
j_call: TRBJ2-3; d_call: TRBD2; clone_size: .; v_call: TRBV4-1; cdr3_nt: TGCGCCAGCAGCCAACTAGGACTAGCGGGGGTTTTGGATACGCAGTATTTT; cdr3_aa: CASSQLGLAGVLDTQYF
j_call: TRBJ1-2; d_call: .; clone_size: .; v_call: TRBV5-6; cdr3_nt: TGTGCCAGCAGCTTGTGGACAGAATCTAATTCCTATGGCTACACCTTC; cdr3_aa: CASSLWTESNSYGYTF
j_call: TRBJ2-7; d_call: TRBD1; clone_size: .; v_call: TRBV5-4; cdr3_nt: TGTGCCAGCAGGAAGGACAGGGCCGGATACGAGCAGTACTTC; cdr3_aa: CASRKDRAGYEQYF
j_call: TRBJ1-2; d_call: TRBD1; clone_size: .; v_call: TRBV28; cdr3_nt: TGTGCCAGCAGTTTTTCAGGGACAGAAATCCAATATGGCTACACCTTC; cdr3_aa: CASSFSGTEIQYGYTF
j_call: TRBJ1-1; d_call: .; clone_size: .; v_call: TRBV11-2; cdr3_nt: TGTGCCAGCAGCTTAGAAGGGGCTTCCATGAACACTGAAGCTTTCTTT; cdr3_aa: CASSLEGASMNTEAFF
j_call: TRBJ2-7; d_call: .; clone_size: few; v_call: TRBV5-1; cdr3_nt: TGCGCCAAAACAGGGTTGGCCGAGCAGTACTTC; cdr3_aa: CAKTGLAEQYF
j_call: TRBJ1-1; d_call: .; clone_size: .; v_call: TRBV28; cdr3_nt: TGTGCCAGCTTGAGGGGGATTAGCACTGAAGCTTTCTTT; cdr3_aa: CASLRGISTEAFF
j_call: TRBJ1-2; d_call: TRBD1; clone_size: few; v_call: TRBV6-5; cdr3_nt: TGTGCCAGCAGTGCATCCCGGGACAGGGTTGGCTACACCTTC; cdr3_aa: CASSASRDRVGYTF
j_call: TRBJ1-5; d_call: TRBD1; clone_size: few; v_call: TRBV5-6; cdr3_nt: TGTGCCAGCAGCTTGGCGATGACAGGGGGCAATCAGCCCCAGCATTTT; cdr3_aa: CASSLAMTGGNQPQHF
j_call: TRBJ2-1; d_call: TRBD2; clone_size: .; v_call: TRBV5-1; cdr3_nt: TGCGCCAGCAGCCCGAGACTAGCGGGGGTGGGTAATGAGCAGTTCTTC; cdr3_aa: CASSPRLAGVGNEQFF
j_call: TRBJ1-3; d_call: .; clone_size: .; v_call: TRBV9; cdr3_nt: TGTGCCAGCCAAGGAATCGGGAACACCATATATTTT; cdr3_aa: CASQGIGNTIYF
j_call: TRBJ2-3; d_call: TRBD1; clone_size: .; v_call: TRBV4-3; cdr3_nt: TGCGCCAGCAGCCAAGATAGTCAGGGGGCGGATACGCAGTATTTT; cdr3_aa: CASSQDSQGADTQYF
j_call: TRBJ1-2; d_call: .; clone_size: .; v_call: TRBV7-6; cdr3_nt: TGTGCCAGCTCGGAAGGGGGAGGCTACACCTTC; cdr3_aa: CASSEGGGYTF
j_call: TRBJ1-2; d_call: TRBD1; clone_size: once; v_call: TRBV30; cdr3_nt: TGTGCCTGGAACAGGGGGGGTGGCTACACCTTC; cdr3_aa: CAWNRGGGYTF
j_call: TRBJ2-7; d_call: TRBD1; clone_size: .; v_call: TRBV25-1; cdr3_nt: TGTGCCAGCAGCCAAGGGACAGTAAAAGGCGAGCAGTACTTC; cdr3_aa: CASSQGTVKGEQYF
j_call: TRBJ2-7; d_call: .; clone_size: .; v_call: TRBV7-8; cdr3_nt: TGTGCCAGCAGCCCGGCCGGGACTCTTCCCTACGAGCAGTACTTC; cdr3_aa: CASSPAGTLPYEQYF
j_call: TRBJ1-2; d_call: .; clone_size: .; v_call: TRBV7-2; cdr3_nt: TGTGCCAGCAGCTTAGGGGGGGACTTATATGGCTACACCTTC; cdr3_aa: CASSLGGDLYGYTF
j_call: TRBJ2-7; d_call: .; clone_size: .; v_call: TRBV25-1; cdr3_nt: TGTGCCAGCAGTGGAGGACAGATTTTATACGAGCAGTACTTC; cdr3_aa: CASSGGQILYEQYF
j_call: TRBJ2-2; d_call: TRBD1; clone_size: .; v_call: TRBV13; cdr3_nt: TGTGCCAGCAGCTCGGACAGGACAAACACCGGGGAGCTGTTTTTT; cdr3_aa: CASSSDRTNTGELFF
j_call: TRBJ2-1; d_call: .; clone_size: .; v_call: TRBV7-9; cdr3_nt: TGTGCCAGCGGGTCCAGGGGGGATGAGCAGTTCTTC; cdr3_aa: CASGSRGDEQFF
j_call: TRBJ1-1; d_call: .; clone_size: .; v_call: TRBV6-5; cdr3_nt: TGTGCCAGCAAGGCAGGAATGAACACTGAAGCTTTCTTT; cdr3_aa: CASKAGMNTEAFF
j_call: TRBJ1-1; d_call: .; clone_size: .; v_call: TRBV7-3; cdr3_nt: TGTGCCAGCAGCCCCGGACAGAACACTGAAGCTTTCTTT; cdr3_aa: CASSPGQNTEAFF
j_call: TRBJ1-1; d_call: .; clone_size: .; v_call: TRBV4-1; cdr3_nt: TGCGCCAGCAGCCCCTATCATAGGCGGGGGGCTGGAGAAGCTTTCTTT; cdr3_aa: CASSPYHRRGAGEAFF
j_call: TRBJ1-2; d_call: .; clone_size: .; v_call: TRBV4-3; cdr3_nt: TGCGCCAGCAGCCAAGGACACTGGGATGGCTACACCTTC; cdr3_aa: CASSQGHWDGYTF
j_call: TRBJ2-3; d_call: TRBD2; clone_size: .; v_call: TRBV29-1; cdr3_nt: TGCAGTGCCGGGACTAGCTTTTCCACAGATACGCAGTATTTT; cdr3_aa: CSAGTSFSTDTQYF
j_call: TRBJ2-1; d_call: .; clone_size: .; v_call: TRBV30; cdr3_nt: TGTGCCTGGAGTGTACTCACCAATGAGCAGTTCTTC; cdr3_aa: CAWSVLTNEQFF
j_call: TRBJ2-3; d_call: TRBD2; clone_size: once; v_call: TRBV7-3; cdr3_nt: TGTGCCAGCAGCTTGGGACTAGCGGGGGCCACAGATACGCAGTATTTT; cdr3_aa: CASSLGLAGATDTQYF
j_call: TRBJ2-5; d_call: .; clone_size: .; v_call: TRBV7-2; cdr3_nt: TGTGCCAGCAGCTTAGGGGCAGGGGAAGAGACCCAGTACTTC; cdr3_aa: CASSLGAGEETQYF
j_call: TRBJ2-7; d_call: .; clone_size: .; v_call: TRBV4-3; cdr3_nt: TGCGCCAGCAGCCAAGGGTTGGGGCCTTACGAGCAGTACTTC; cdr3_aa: CASSQGLGPYEQYF
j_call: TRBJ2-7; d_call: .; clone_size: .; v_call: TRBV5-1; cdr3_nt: TGCGCCAGCAGCCCAACCACCGCCCGGGGGGCAGGGGAGCAGTACTTC; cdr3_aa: CASSPTTARGAGEQYF
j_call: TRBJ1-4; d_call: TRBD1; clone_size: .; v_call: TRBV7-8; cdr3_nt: TGTGCCAGCCGAGAGACAGGGGCTCAGTGGGGTAATGAAAAACTGTTTTTT; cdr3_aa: CASRETGAQWGNEKLFF
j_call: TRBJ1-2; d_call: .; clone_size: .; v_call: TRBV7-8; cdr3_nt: TGTGCCAGCAGCTTAGCGCTTACTATTTATGGCTACACCTTC; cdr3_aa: CASSLALTIYGYTF
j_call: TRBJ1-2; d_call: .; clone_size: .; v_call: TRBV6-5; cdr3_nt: TGTGCCAGCAGGCCCCGGGGGAGGTTCTATGGCTACACCTTC; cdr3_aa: CASRPRGRFYGYTF
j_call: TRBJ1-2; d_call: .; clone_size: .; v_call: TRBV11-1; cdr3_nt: TGTGCCAGCAGGCAGGCGCGGGACGGCAACTATGGCTACACCTTC; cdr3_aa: CASRQARDGNYGYTF
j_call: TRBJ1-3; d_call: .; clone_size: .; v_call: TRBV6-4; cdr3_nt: TGTGCCAGCAGTGAATCCAGTGGTGGAAACACCATATATTTT; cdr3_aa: CASSESSGGNTIYF
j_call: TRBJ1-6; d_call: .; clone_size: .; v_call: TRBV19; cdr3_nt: TGTGCCAGTAGTATAGTAAATTCACCCCTCCACTTT; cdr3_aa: CASSIVNSPLHF
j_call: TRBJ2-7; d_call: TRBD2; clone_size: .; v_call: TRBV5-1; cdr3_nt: TGCGCCAGCAGCTTAGGTAGCGGGGCGCTTAGCTCCTACGAGCAGTACTTC; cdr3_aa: CASSLGSGALSSYEQYF
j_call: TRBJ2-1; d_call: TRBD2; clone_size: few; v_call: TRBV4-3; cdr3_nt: TGCGCCAGCAGCCAAGATAGATCCAGCGGGGTTGAGTTCTTC; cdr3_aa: CASSQDRSSGVEFF
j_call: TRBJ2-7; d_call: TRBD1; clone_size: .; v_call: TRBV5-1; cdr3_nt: TGCGCCAGCAGCTGGATCGGGACAGATGCCTACGAGCAGTACTTC; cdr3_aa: CASSWIGTDAYEQYF
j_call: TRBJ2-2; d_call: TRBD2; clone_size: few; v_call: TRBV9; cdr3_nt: TGTGCCAGCAGCCCTCGGGGTAGCGGGGGGGCGGACACCGGGGAGCTGTTTTTT; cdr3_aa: CASSPRGSGGADTGELFF
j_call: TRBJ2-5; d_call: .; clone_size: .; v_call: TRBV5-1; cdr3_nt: TGCGCCAGCAGCTCCCGCTGGTGGCAGGGGGAGACCCAGTACTTC; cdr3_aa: CASSSRWWQGETQYF
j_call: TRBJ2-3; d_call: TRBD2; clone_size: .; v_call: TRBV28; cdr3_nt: TGTGCCAGCAGTCCTAGACTAGCGGGGGGGTACACAGATACGCAGTATTTT; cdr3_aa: CASSPRLAGGYTDTQYF